This is a list of T cell receptor beta chains from one sample in a study of blood T cell repertoires in COVID-19. Some clones are missing from TCRdb's copy, which holds only in-frame ones; the method was immunoSEQ multiplex PCR. The sample holds around 210,000 clones, about 79% seen once. The specimen was peripheral blood. The origin of the receptors is a human donor in a cohort sampled during active COVID-19. Both conserved end residues are part of each CDR3. The order of the fields is D gene, V gene, clone size, J gene, CDR3 DNA, CDR3 protein. A D gene is named only where the DNA matches it firmly. The size field is filled for only some rows; it gives once, few, many or a size class.

-	TRBV24-1	-	TRBJ2-1	TGTGCCACCAGTGAGGAGGCCCCCGTCGATGAGCAGTTCTTC	CATSEEAPVDEQFF
-	TRBV7-2	-	TRBJ2-2	TGTGCCAGCAGCTTAGTGGTTGACTACCCCGGGGAGCTGTTTTTT	CASSLVVDYPGELFF
TRBD2	TRBV7-8	-	TRBJ2-1	TGTGCCAGCAGCTTCGCTAGCGGCCTTTACAATGAGCAGTTCTTC	CASSFASGLYNEQFF
-	TRBV11-2	-	TRBJ2-3	TGTGCCAGCAGCTTTAATACGGCGGGGACAGATACGCAGTATTTT	CASSFNTAGTDTQYF
TRBD1	TRBV11-2	-	TRBJ1-4	TGTGCCAGCAGCGGGAGGGACAGGGAAGCAACTAATGAAAAACTGTTTTTT	CASSGRDREATNEKLFF
-	TRBV29-1	once	TRBJ2-5	TGCAGCGTTGAAGGAGATACAGGGCAAGAGACCCAGTACTTC	CSVEGDTGQETQYF
TRBD2	TRBV27	-	TRBJ2-7	TGTGCCAGCAGCCAAACTAGCGGGAGGGCCGAGCAGTACTTC	CASSQTSGRAEQYF
TRBD1	TRBV2	-	TRBJ1-4	TGTGCCAGCATCCGGGACAGGGCAGAAAAACTGTTTTTT	CASIRDRAEKLFF
TRBD2	TRBV18	-	TRBJ2-7	TGTGCCAGCTCACGACCGGGAGGGAGGGGGTACGAGCAGTACTTC	CASSRPGGRGYEQYF
-	TRBV12-5	-	TRBJ1-1	TGTGCTAGTGGTTTGGAACAGCTGAACACTGAAGCTTTCTTT	CASGLEQLNTEAFF
TRBD1	TRBV28	-	TRBJ2-7	TGTGCCAGCAGCCTCCGGGACAGCTCCTACGAGCAGTACTTC	CASSLRDSSYEQYF
TRBD2	TRBV5-5	once	TRBJ2-1	TGTGCCAGCAGCTTCGGACTAGGGGAGTACAATGAGCAGTTCTTC	CASSFGLGEYNEQFF
-	TRBV11-2	few	TRBJ2-1	TGTGCCAGCAGCCCAGGACACAACAATGAGCAGTTCTTC	CASSPGHNNEQFF
-	TRBV12-5	-	TRBJ2-7	TGTGCTAGTGGTCCGGGGGGTCGGTCCGGGACAATGGGCGAGCAGTACTTC	CASGPGGRSGTMGEQYF
TRBD2	TRBV5-1	-	TRBJ2-1	TGCGCCAGCAGCCCGGGACTAGTTTATGCCAATGAGCAGTTCTTC	CASSPGLVYANEQFF
-	TRBV5-6	many	TRBJ1-5	TGTGCCAGCAGCTTCGCGTATAGCAATCAGCCCCAGCATTTT	CASSFAYSNQPQHF